A selection of T cell receptor beta chains follows, all from one sample in a study of T cell changes during pregnancy in multiple sclerosis. Assay used: immunoSEQ multiplex PCR; TCRdb lists only in-frame clones, some missing. The sample shows 47,000 or so clones, roughly 89% of them seen only once. Specimen: peripheral blood, collected after pregnancy. These TCRs come from a female donor in good health, enrolled as a control in a pregnancy study. Both conserved end residues are part of each CDR3. The order of the fields is V gene, D gene, J gene, clone size, CDR3 DNA, CDR3 protein. The D gene is left open where the match is weak. Clone size, where shown, is once, few, many, or a class for clones that have expanded.

TRBV28	TRBD1	TRBJ2-1	-	TGTGCCAGCAGACCTACGGGACAGGGTAAATTCTACAATGAGCAGTTCTTC	CASRPTGQGKFYNEQFF
TRBV5-1	-	TRBJ1-6	-	TGCGCCAGCAGTCCCGGGGGTTCACCCCTCCACTTT	CASSPGGSPLHF
TRBV5-1	-	TRBJ2-7	-	TGCGCCAGCAGCTTGGAAGCTTCGGGCTACGAGCAGTACTTC	CASSLEASGYEQYF
TRBV7-2	TRBD1	TRBJ2-7	-	TGTGCCAGCAGTCCCGGGGCAGGGGGTATCCACGAGCAGTACTTC	CASSPGAGGIHEQYF
TRBV2	TRBD2	TRBJ2-3	-	TGTGCCAGCACGGGACTAGCGGTTACAGATACGCAGTATTTT	CASTGLAVTDTQYF
TRBV9	-	TRBJ1-1	once	TGTGCCAGCAGCGTAGCGGGGGCTGAAGCTTTCTTT	CASSVAGAEAFF
TRBV7-9	TRBD2	TRBJ2-2	few	TGTGCCAGCAGGCGAGCAGCGACAGGACTAGCGGGGGAGCTGTTTTTT	CASRRAATGLAGELFF
TRBV5-1	-	TRBJ2-6	-	TGCGCCAGCAGCTGGGGGGGTGGTGCAGGGGTCCCCGTGGCCAACGTCCTGACTTTC	CASSWGGGAGVPVANVLTF
TRBV10-1	TRBD2	TRBJ2-1	-	TGCGCCAGCAGTGAGTCAATAGCGGGAGGGAGGAATGAGCAGTTCTTC	CASSESIAGGRNEQFF
TRBV7-6	TRBD2	TRBJ2-1	-	TGTGCCAGCAGCTTAGGGGTAGCGGGGGGGCCCCATGAGCAGTTCTTC	CASSLGVAGGPHEQFF
TRBV2	-	TRBJ2-3	-	TGTGCCAGCAGTGAATTTCAGGCTAGCACAGATACGCAGTATTTT	CASSEFQASTDTQYF
TRBV15	-	TRBJ1-6	-	TGTGCCACCAGCAGGTCACAGGGCCGTTATTCACCCCTCCACTTT	CATSRSQGRYSPLHF
TRBV6-1	-	TRBJ1-1	-	TGTGCCAGCAGTGAAGGCGGGTTTCAAGCTTTCTTT	CASSEGGFQAFF
TRBV4-2	-	TRBJ1-2	-	TGTGCCAGCAGCCCCCTTGGGAGAAATGGCTACACCTTC	CASSPLGRNGYTF
TRBV7-9	TRBD1	TRBJ1-2	-	TGTGCCAGCAGCCCATCAGGGGGCGGCTACACCTTC	CASSPSGGGYTF
TRBV14	-	TRBJ1-3	-	TGTGCCAGCAGCCAAGAGAGCTTCCTAAGTCGGGAAATCTCTGGAAACACCATATATTTT	CASSQESFLSREISGNTIYF
TRBV7-3	-	TRBJ1-1	-	TGTGCCAGCAGCTTCGACTCCGGGAGGAACACTGAAGCTTTCTTT	CASSFDSGRNTEAFF
TRBV7-3	-	TRBJ2-1	-	TGTGCCAGCAGCTTACGATCGGGTTACAATGAGCAGTTCTTC	CASSLRSGYNEQFF
TRBV7-9	-	TRBJ2-2	-	TGTGCCAGCAGCCCTTGGGATAGCGGAGCCTCTAACACCGGGGAGCTGTTTTTT	CASSPWDSGASNTGELFF
TRBV5-6	TRBD1	TRBJ1-5	-	TGTGCCAGCAGCTCGACAGGGGCCTATAGCAATCAGCCCCAGCATTTT	CASSSTGAYSNQPQHF
TRBV30	TRBD1	TRBJ1-1	-	TGTGCCTGGAGTGTACAGGGGAAAGCTTTCTTT	CAWSVQGKAFF
TRBV7-8	TRBD2	TRBJ2-1	few	TGTGCCAGCAGCTTAAATGGCGGGAGCTCCTACAATGAGCAGTTCTTC	CASSLNGGSSYNEQFF
TRBV28	-	TRBJ2-1	-	TGTGCCAGCAGTCCTAATCCGGGGAGTCGGCAGTTCTTC	CASSPNPGSRQFF
TRBV28	TRBD1	TRBJ1-6	-	TGTGCCAGCAGTTTACCCCAGGGGGCGGTTTCACCCCTCCACTTT	CASSLPQGAVSPLHF
TRBV19	TRBD2	TRBJ2-2	-	TGTGCCAGTTCTGAGCGGGGGGGCCGAGGCACCGGGGAGCTGTTTTTT	CASSERGGRGTGELFF
TRBV5-1	TRBD2	TRBJ2-3	-	TGCGCCAGCAGCTTCCGGACTAGCGGGAGCGGGGATACGCAGTATTTT	CASSFRTSGSGDTQYF
TRBV6-5	-	TRBJ2-1	-	TGTGCCAGCAGTTCTAGTCGGGGAGGAAATGAGCAGTTCTTC	CASSSSRGGNEQFF
TRBV7-6	TRBD1	TRBJ2-2	-	TGTGCCAGCGGAGGGACAGGGCCAAACACCGGGGAGCTGTTTTTT	CASGGTGPNTGELFF
TRBV2	-	TRBJ2-4	-	TGTGCCAGCAGCCAGGGCCTCAGGGTAGCCAAAAACATTCAGTACTTC	CASSQGLRVAKNIQYF
TRBV2	TRBD1	TRBJ2-7	-	TGTGCCAGCAGGGTGGACAGGGCCAGCCACGAGCAGTACTTC	CASRVDRASHEQYF
TRBV7-2	-	TRBJ1-3	-	TGTGCCAGCAGCCCTTTCTCTGGAAACACCATATATTTT	CASSPFSGNTIYF
TRBV11-2	-	TRBJ1-6	-	TGTGCCAGCAGCTTCATAGGACAGACCAATTCACCCCTCCACTTT	CASSFIGQTNSPLHF
TRBV18	TRBD1	TRBJ1-1	-	TGTGCCAGCTCACTAAAAATGACAGGGTTGGCGGACACTGAAGCTTTCTTT	CASSLKMTGLADTEAFF
TRBV6-1	-	TRBJ1-1	-	TGTGCCAGCACCGGGACGGGAAAAGGAGGGACTGAAGCTTTCTTT	CASTGTGKGGTEAFF
TRBV27	-	TRBJ1-2	-	TGTGCCAGCAGTTTATCCAGGTCTAACTATGGCTACACCTTC	CASSLSRSNYGYTF